A single sample gave rise to the 16 T cell receptor beta chains below, sequenced in a study of T-cell memory formation after mild COVID-19. One entry per CDR3 protein results from TCRdb running MiXCR on the 5' RACE reads. The sample shows roughly 620,000 distinct CDR3 sequences, roughly 18% of them seen only once. The sample taken for sequencing was PBMCs or a T cell subset sorted from them (not recorded which). These receptors were collected from an adult woman who had mild COVID-19 (a few samples of this study predate the infection). Cell type and time point are not known.

The CDR3 DNA reads TGTGCCAGCAGCCAGATGAGGAAGCGCACTGAAGCTTTCTTT. Translating gives CASSQMRKRTEAFF. V and J are TRBV3-1 and TRBJ1-1; D not certain. The germline V gene has CDR1 LGHDT and CDR2 YNNKEL (reference sequence). V dropped 3 bases and J dropped 4 bases, with 12 bases sitting between them. This CDR3 contains 14 residues.

DNA of the CDR3: TGTGCCAGCAGGGGGGGGTCCAGCTTTTATAATTCACCCCTCCACTTT. This encodes CASRGGSSFYNSPLHF. The V and J genes are TRBV12-3 or TRBV12-4 and TRBJ1-6; D may be TRBD1 (5 bases). With 6 bases removed from V and 4 bases from J, the gap between germline ends came to 16 bases. The CDR3 is 16 amino acids.

The V and J genes are TRBV24-1 and TRBJ2-5; D may be TRBD2 (5 bases). In germline, CDR1 is KGHDR, CDR2 SFDVKD. With 6 bases removed from V and 0 bases from J, the gap between germline ends came to 7 bases. The CDR3 is 13 residues long. CDR3 residues: CATSTGYQETQYF. The CDR3 bases are TGTGCCACCAGTACGGGGTACCAAGAGACCCAGTACTTC.

This chain connects TRBV9 to TRBJ2-2; the D gene is possibly TRBD1 (5 bases). Germline V gene data show CDR1 as SGDLS and CDR2 as YYNGEE. V lost 3 bases and J lost 4, with 16 bases in between. The CDR3 runs to 16 residues. CDR3 residues: CASSEGPKEVTGELFF. CDR3 coding DNA: TGTGCCAGCAGCGAGGGGCCGAAAGAGGTCACCGGGGAGCTGTTTTTT. Complete variable domain (other parts from reference TRBV9 and TRBJ2-2): DSGVTQTPKHLITATGQRVTLRCSPRSGDLSVYWYQQSLDQGLQFLIQYYNGEERAKGNILERFSAQQFPDLHSELNLSSLELGDSALYFCASSEGPKEVTGELFFGEGSRLTVL.

This clonotype was found a few times. The V gene is TRBV29-1, the J gene TRBJ2-1; no clear D gene. V dropped 6 bases and J dropped 12 bases, with 12 bases sitting between them. In germline, CDR1 is SQVTM, CDR2 ANQGSEA. The CDR3 totals 10 residues. The CDR3 loop reads CSVVILTQFF. CDR3 coding DNA: TGCAGCGTGGTGATTTTAACGCAGTTCTTC.

This clonotype was counted between two and nine times. The rearrangement uses TRBV29-1 and TRBJ2-5; 8 bases are a match to TRBD2. V was clipped by 8 bases and J by 11 bases; unmatched bases: 10. This CDR3 region has 11 residues. Per the germline V gene, CDR1 is SQVTM and CDR2 is ANQGSEA. CDR3 coding DNA: TGCAGCCATGGGCGGGAGGTAGGGCAGTACTTC. Its protein is CSHGREVGQYF.

This rearrangement joins TRBV29-1 to TRBJ2-3; tentatively, D is TRBD1 (6 bases). V lost 6 bases to trimming and J lost 4 bases, with 11 bases between them. CDR3 length: 12 residues. Germline-derived CDR1 and CDR2 are SQVTM and ANQGSEA. The CDR3 loop reads CSVYRAPDTQYF. In DNA form, the CDR3 reads TGCAGCGTATACAGGGCCCCAGATACGCAGTATTTT.

This clonotype was seen a few times. The chain carries TRBV30 and TRBJ2-2; the match to TRBD1 covers 9 bases. The CDR3 loop spans 14 amino acids. V dropped 7 bases and J dropped 6; count of bases not matched to a gene: 9. The germline V gene has CDR1 GTSNPN and CDR2 SVGIG (reference sequence). The CDR3 DNA reads TGTGCCTTACCGGGACAGGGCTTGCCCGGGGAGCTGTTTTTT. It specifies CALPGQGLPGELFF.

This clonotype occurred a few times. The chain joins TRBV2 to TRBJ1-5; D not certain. CDR1 and CDR2 from the germline V gene are SNHLY and FYNNEI. The CDR3 is 15 amino acids. Trimming stripped 6 bases from V and 0 bases from J, with 12 bases between. The DNA for the CDR3 is TGTGCCAGCAGGGATCCGGGTTATAGCAATCAGCCCCAGCATTTT. As protein: CASRDPGYSNQPQHF.

This clonotype was detected a few times. The chain has TRBV24-1 and TRBJ2-4; a possible D gene is TRBD2 (5 bases). The V gene's germline CDR1 is KGHDR and CDR2 SFDVKD. Trimming took 4 bases from V and 3 from J, leaving 9 bases between them. The CDR3 runs to 14 residues. This CDR3 reads CATSDSGYKNIQYF. The CDR3, as DNA: TGTGCCACCAGTGACAGCGGATACAAAAACATTCAGTACTTC.

This clonotype was counted a few times. CDR3 protein: CASSETSGGTGELFF. The CDR3 nucleotides are TGTGCCAGCAGTGAAACTAGCGGGGGCACCGGGGAGCTGTTTTTT. This chain links TRBV12-3 or TRBV12-4 with TRBJ2-2; TRBD2 agrees at 11 bases. After removal of 5 bases from V and 4 bases from J, the junction contained 3 bases not matched to a gene. This CDR3 is 15 amino acids long.

V is TRBV7-2 and J is TRBJ1-2, with D unclear. Germline V gene data show CDR1 as SGHTA and CDR2 as FQGNSA. This CDR3 has 15 amino acids. Deletions cut 4 bases from V and 5 bases from J, with 17 bases between. The DNA for the CDR3 is TGTGCCAGCAGCTACAGACAATCAGGAGGTTATGGCTACACCTTC. This encodes CASSYRQSGGYGYTF.

This clonotype was seen only once. The genes are TRBV12-3 or TRBV12-4 and TRBJ1-5; tentative D call: TRBD1 (5 bases). The V end was cut by 5 bases, the J end by 4 bases, with 15 bases between. CDR3 length equals 15 residues. This CDR3 reads CASSPRYRPNQPQHF. The CDR3 DNA reads TGTGCCAGCAGTCCCCGGTACAGGCCGAATCAGCCCCAGCATTTT.

This clonotype came up a few times. J is TRBJ2-2 and V is TRBV6-5; no clear D gene. The V gene's germline CDR1 is MNHEY and CDR2 SVGAGI. The CDR3 length is 12 residues. Trimming stripped 3 bases from V and 6 bases from J, with 5 bases between. Here the CDR3 reads CASSYQAGELFF. Here the CDR3 DNA reads TGTGCCAGCAGTTATCAGGCCGGGGAGCTGTTTTTT.

The chain recombines TRBV7-9 with TRBJ2-2; TRBD1 matches at 7 bases. CDR1 and CDR2 (germline): SEHNR, FQNEAQ (reference sequence). This CDR3 comprises 18 residues. V was pared by 5 bases and J by 1 base, with 13 bases of the junction left unmatched. This CDR3 reads CASSLPGTAAWNTGELFF. CDR3 DNA: TGTGCCAGCAGCCTCCCCGGGACAGCTGCTTGGAACACCGGGGAGCTGTTTTTT.

This rearrangement joins TRBV25-1 to TRBJ1-1, with 7 nucleotides matching TRBD1. CDR3 length: 16 residues. The J segment lost 6 bases and the V segment lost 0 bases, leaving 10 bases of the junction unmatched. The germline gives CDR1 MGHDK, CDR2 SYGVNS. The CDR3 protein is CASSEYGGRGVAEAFF. CDR3 bases: TGTGCCAGCAGTGAATACGGGGGCAGGGGGGTTGCTGAAGCTTTCTTT.